This TCR beta chain was found in a study of cytotoxic CD8 clonotypes in ibrutinib-treated CLL. Notes on the study in general: In comparison with age-matched healthy donors, baseline clonality was higher and tracked circulating CD8+ T-cell counts.

Profiled with immunoSEQ multiplex PCR; TCRdb holds only in-frame clones, not every one. The sample records over 200,000 clones, 65% to 80% being singletons. Of note for this clone: Its antigen is as yet unknown.

There are 15 residues in the CDR3. Germline V gives CDR1 KGHSH, CDR2 LQKENI. J was trimmed by 5 bases and V by 3 bases; bases with no gene match: 6. The chain couples TRBV18 to TRBJ2-5; 10 nucleotides agree with TRBD1. This sequence was found in a human donor with chronic lymphocytic leukemia. This specimen was PBMCs, taken after 12 months of ibrutinib treatment. The CDR3 DNA reads TGTGCCAGCTCACCGAGACAGGGGGCTATGGAGACCCAGTACTTC. It translates to CASSPRQGAMETQYF.